This TCR beta chain appears in the sequencing data of a study of blood T cell repertoires in COVID-19. Looking at the study overall: The United States, Italy and Spain supplied acute and convalescent COVID-19 samples. T cells, B-cell-depleted T cells, or PBMCs provided the cDNA or gDNA that served as material.

Per germline, CDR1 MNHEY and CDR2 SMNVEV (reference sequence). The CDR3 spans 15 residues. V was trimmed by 3 bases and J by 4 bases, leaving 13 bases between them. In the authors' workflow: Amplification of reference gene primers was used by the study to estimate nucleated cell counts. Here immunoSEQ multiplex PCR was the method, and the copy in TCRdb shows in-frame clones only, minus some. D and trimming were read from the DNA, whereas the V and J calls and clone size are those reported in that table. The sample holds around 190,000 clones; around 79% are singletons and the top ten take 12%. The rearrangement uses TRBV27 and TRBJ2-1; tentative D call: TRBD2 (5 bases). The source of this sequence is a woman aged 50 to 65 with acute or convalescent COVID-19. The sample consisted of peripheral blood. As DNA, the CDR3 is TGTGCCAGCAGTTTTGACCCGGAGGCTTACAATGAGCAGTTCTTC. Translating gives CASSFDPEAYNEQFF.